Shown below are 9 T cell receptor beta chains from a single sample sequenced in a study of blood T cells in healthy people across ages. A second PCR, run for about 7 to 11 cycles, used a sample-barcoded 5' primer plus a J-beta primer mix. TCRdb analysed the 5' RACE reads with MiXCR anew, one entry per CDR3 protein. The repertoire holds 1.8 million or so distinct CDR3 sequences, 30% to 40% seen once, with 23% in the top ten. The sequenced material came from blood. The receptor set was obtained from a human donor in good health.

As regards this clonotype: The junction and the germline gene differ at one end; a read error may be behind it. The rearrangement uses TRBV7-3 and TRBJ2-6, with a weak D call TRBD2 (8 bases). Germline-derived CDR1 and CDR2 are SGHTA and FQGTGA. The CDR3 consists of 17 residues. The CDR3 here is CASSPTGRSGGANVRTF. CDR3 nucleotides: TGTGCCAGCAGCCCGACAGGGAGGTCGGGAGGGGCCAACGTCCGGACTTTC. The variable domain in full, completed from reference TRBV7-3 and TRBJ2-6, reads GAGVSQTPSNKVTEKGKYVELRCDPISGHTALYWYRQSLGQGPEFLIYFQGTGAADDSGLPNDRFFAVRPEGSVSTLKIQRTERGDSAVYLCASSPTGRSGGANVRTFGAGSRLTVL.

The V gene is TRBV29-1, the J gene TRBJ2-1, with 9 bases aligning to TRBD1. This CDR3 contains 11 residues. V lost 6 bases to trimming and J lost 10 bases; unmatched junction nucleotides: 4. CDR1 is SQVTM and CDR2 is ANQGSEA in the germline V gene. The CDR3 DNA follows: TGCAGCGTCGGGACAGGGTACGAGCAGTTCTTC. Its translation is CSVGTGYEQFF.

This clonotype was counted a few times. The CDR3 nucleotides read TGTGCCAGCAAATCAGAGTGGGGCAATCAGCCCCAGCATTTT. This encodes CASKSEWGNQPQHF. The chain combines TRBV7-2 with TRBJ1-5, with D hard to call. Germline V gene sequence: CDR1 SGHTA, CDR2 FQGNSA. The length of the CDR3 is 14 residues. Trimming took off 7 bases at V and 2 bases at J, with 12 bases between the two ends.

This clonotype was seen only a few times. The J gene is TRBJ2-7, the V gene TRBV18; D may match TRBD1 or TRBD2 (5 bases each). V lost 6 bases to trimming and J lost 5 bases, with 20 bases between them. The CDR3 totals 15 residues. The germline V gene has CDR1 KGHSH and CDR2 LQKENI. As DNA, the CDR3 is TGTGCCAGCTCTACCCGGGACCCAAACCCCCACGAGCAGTACTTC. This sequence encodes CASSTRDPNPHEQYF.

CDR3 in DNA: TGTGCCAGCAGCGACCGGCAGGATACGCAGTATTTT. Its protein is CASSDRQDTQYF. The rearrangement uses TRBV9 and TRBJ2-3; D unresolved. With 3 bases removed from V and 6 bases from J, the gap between germline ends came to 8 bases. The germline CDR1 and CDR2 sequences are SGDLS and YYNGEE. The CDR3 loop spans 12 amino acids.

CDR3: CASGRTGDGEQYF. The CDR3 bases are TGTGCCAGCGGTCGGACCGGTGATGGCGAGCAGTACTTC. This rearrangement joins TRBV6-5 to TRBJ2-7, with D unresolved. The V gene lost 8 bases and the J gene lost 6 bases, with 17 bases spanning the gap. Germline V gene sequence: CDR1 MNHEY, CDR2 SVGAGI. The CDR3 is made up of 13 amino acids.

V usage is TRBV28 and J usage is TRBJ2-4; D remains unclear. The tail of the sequence fits TRBJ2-7 better, so the J call may be wrong. From germline, CDR1 is MDHEN and CDR2 SYDVKM. The CDR3 has 13 residues. The CDR3 sequence is CASSSQPSNEQYF. CDR3 nucleotide sequence: TGTGCCAGCAGTTCCCAGCCTAGTAACGAGCAGTACTTC.

This clonotype was counted between two and nine times. The V gene is TRBV11-3, the J gene TRBJ1-4; D remains ambiguous. Trimming stripped 4 bases from V and 7 bases from J, with 10 bases between. The CDR3 sequence is 13 residues long. Germline-derived CDR1 and CDR2 are SGHNT and YENEEA. The CDR3: CASSSDTGEKLFF. CDR3 in DNA: TGTGCCAGCAGCTCCGATACGGGTGAAAAACTGTTTTTT. The whole variable domain, remainder taken from reference TRBV11-3 and TRBJ1-4, is EAGVVQSPRYKIIEKKQPVAFWCNPISGHNTLYWYLQNLGQGPELLIRYENEEAVDDSQLPKDRFSAERLKGVDSTLKIQPAELGDSAVYLCASSSDTGEKLFFGSGTQLSVL.

This clonotype has just a few counts. The chain recombines TRBV6-1 with TRBJ1-4; D might be TRBD1 (6 bases). The CDR3 runs to 17 residues. V was clipped by 5 bases and J by 8 bases, with 24 bases between them. Germline CDR1 reads MNHNS; CDR2 reads SASEGT. CDR3 DNA sequence: TGTGCCAGCAGTCAACTATCGGGGGTTTCAGGGGCCGAAAAACTGTTTTTT. It specifies CASSQLSGVSGAEKLFF.